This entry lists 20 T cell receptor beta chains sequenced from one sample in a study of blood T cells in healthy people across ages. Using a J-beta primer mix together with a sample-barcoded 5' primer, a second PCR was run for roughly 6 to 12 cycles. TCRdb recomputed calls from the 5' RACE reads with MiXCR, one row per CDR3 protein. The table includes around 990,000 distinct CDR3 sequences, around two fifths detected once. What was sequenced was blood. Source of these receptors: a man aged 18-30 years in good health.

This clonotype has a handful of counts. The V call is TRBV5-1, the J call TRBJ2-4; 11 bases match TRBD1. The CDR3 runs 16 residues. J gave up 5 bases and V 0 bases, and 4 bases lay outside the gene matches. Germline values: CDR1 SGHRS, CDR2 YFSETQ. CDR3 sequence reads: CASSLGTGGRQNIQYF. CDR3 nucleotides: TGCGCCAGCAGCTTGGGGACAGGGGGCCGCCAAAACATTCAGTACTTC.

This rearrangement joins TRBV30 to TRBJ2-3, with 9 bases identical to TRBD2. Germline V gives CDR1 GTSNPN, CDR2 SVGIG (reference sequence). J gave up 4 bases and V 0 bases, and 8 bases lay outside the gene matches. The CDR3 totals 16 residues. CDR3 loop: CAWSVRAGGGADTQYF. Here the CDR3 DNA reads TGTGCCTGGAGTGTACGAGCGGGGGGAGGGGCAGATACGCAGTATTTT.

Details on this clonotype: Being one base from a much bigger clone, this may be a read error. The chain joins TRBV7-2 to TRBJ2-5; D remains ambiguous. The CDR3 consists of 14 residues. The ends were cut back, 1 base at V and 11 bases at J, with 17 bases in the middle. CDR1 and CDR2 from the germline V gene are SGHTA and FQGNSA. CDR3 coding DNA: TGTGCCAGCAGCTTAGACCCTCGAAGCAGCATACAGTACTTC. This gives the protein CASSLDPRSSIQYF.

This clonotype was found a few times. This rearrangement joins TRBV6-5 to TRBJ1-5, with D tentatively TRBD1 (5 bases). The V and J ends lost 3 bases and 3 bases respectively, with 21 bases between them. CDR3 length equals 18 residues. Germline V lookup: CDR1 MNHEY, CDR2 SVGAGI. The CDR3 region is CASSYKRPVARDNQPQHF. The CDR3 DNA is TGTGCCAGCAGTTATAAGAGGCCGGTGGCCAGGGACAATCAGCCCCAGCATTTT.

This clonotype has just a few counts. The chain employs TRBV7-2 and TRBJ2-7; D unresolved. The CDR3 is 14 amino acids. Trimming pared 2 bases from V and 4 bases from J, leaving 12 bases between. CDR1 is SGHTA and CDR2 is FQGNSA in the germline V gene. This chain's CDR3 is CASSLRLAVYEQYF. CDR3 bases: TGTGCCAGCAGCTTAAGACTGGCAGTATACGAGCAGTACTTC.

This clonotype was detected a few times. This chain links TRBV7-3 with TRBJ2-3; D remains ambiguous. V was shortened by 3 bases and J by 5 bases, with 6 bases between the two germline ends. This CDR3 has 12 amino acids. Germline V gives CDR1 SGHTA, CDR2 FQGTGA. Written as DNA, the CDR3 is TGTGCCAGCAGCTTCGGATTAGATACGCAGTATTTT. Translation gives CASSFGLDTQYF.

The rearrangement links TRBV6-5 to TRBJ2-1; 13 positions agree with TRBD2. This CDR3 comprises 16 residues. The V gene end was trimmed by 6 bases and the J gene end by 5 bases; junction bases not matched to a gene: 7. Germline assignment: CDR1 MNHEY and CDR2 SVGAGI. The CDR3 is CASSRLAGGQNNEQFF. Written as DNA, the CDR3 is TGTGCCAGCAGCAGACTAGCGGGGGGCCAAAACAATGAGCAGTTCTTC.

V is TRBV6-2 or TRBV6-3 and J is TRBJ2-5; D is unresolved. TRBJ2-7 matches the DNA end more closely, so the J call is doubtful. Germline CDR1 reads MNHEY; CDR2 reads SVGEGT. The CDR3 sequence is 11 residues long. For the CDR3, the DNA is TGTGCCAGCAGTCAGCCCCTCGAGCAGTACTTC. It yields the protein CASSQPLEQYF.

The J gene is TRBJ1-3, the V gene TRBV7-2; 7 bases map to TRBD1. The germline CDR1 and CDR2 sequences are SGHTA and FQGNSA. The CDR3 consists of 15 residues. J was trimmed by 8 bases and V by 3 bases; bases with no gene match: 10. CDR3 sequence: CASSLDRSWLDTIYF. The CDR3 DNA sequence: TGTGCCAGCAGCTTGGACAGGAGCTGGTTGGACACCATATATTTT.

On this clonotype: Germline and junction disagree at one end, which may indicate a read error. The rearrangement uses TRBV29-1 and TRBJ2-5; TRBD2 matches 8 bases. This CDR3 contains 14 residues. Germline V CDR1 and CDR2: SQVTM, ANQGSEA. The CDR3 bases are TGCAGCGTTGAAGGACTAGCGAAAGAAGAGGCCCAGTACTTC. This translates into CSVEGLAKEEAQYF.

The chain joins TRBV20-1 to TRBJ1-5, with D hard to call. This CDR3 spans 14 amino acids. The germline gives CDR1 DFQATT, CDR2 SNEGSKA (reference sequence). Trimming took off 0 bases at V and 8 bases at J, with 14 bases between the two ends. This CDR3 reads CSAREGSISEPQHF. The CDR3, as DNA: TGCAGTGCTAGAGAGGGGTCCATCTCGGAGCCCCAGCATTTT.

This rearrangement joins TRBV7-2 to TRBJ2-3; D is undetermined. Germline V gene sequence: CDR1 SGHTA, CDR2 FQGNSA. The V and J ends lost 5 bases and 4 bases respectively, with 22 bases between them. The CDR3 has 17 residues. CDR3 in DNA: TGTGCCAGCAGCAACATGGTAGGACCCGAACTTGCAGATACGCAGTATTTT. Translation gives CASSNMVGPELADTQYF.

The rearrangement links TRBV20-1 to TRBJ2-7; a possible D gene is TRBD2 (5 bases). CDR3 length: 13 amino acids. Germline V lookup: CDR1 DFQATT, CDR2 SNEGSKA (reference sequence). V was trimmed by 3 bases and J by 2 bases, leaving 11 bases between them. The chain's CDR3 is CSASSGKTYEQYF. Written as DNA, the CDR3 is TGCAGTGCTAGTTCGGGAAAGACCTACGAGCAGTACTTC.

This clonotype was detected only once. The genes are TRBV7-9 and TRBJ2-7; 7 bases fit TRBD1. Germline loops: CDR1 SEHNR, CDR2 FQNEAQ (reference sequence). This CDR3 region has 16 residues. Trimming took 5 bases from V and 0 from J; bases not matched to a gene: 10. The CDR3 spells CASSALTRQGSYEQYF. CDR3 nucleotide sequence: TGTGCCAGCAGCGCCTTAACACGACAGGGCTCCTACGAGCAGTACTTC.

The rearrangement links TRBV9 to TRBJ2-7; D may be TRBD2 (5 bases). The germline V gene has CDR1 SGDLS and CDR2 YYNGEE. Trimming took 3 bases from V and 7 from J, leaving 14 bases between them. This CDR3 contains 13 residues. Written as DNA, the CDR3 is TGTGCCAGCAGCGGGGAGAAGTACAATGAGCAGTACTTC. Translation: CASSGEKYNEQYF.

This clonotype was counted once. The CDR3 DNA is TGCGCCAGCAGCTCAAGGGACACACTTCACAATGAGCAGTTCTTC. Its protein is CASSSRDTLHNEQFF. This chain joins TRBV5-1 and TRBJ2-1, with TRBD1 as a possible D gene (6 bases). The V end was cut by 3 bases, the J end by 5 bases, with 15 bases between. The CDR3 totals 15 residues. Per the germline V gene, CDR1 is SGHRS and CDR2 is YFSETQ.

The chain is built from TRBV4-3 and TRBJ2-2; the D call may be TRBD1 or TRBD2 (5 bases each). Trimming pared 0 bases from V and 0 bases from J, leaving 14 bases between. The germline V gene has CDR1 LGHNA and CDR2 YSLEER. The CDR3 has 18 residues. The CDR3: CASSQEPGAVTNTGELFF. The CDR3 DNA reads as TGCGCCAGCAGCCAAGAACCCGGGGCGGTGACGAACACCGGGGAGCTGTTTTTT.

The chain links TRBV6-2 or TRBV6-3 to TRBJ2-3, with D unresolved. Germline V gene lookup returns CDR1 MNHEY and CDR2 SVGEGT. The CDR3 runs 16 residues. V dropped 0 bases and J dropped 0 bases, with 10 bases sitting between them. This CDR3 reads CASSYSAVTSTDTQYF. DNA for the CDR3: TGTGCCAGCAGTTACTCGGCTGTCACTAGCACAGATACGCAGTATTTT.

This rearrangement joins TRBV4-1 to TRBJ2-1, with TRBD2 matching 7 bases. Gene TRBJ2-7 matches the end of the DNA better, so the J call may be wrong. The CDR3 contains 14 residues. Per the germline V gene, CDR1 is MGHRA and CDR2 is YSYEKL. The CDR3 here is CASRTAGSYNEQYF. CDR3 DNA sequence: TGCGCCAGCAGAACAGCGGGGTCCTACAATGAGCAGTACTTC.

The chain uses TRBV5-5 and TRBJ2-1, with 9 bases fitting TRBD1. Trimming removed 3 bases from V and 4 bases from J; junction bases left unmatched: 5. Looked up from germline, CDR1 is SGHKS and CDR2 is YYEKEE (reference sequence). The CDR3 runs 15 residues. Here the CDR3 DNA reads TGTGCCAGCAGCTACACGGACAGGGGATACAATGAGCAGTTCTTC. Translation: CASSYTDRGYNEQFF.